The rows below give T cell receptor beta chains drawn from one sample of a study of T cell responses to AZD1222 COVID-19 vaccine. Profiling relied on immunoSEQ multiplex PCR, and the TCRdb table lists in-frame clones only, not all of them. Among over 70,000 clones listed, about 83% were seen once. Source: peripheral blood, taken 28 days after the second dose of the MenACWY control vaccine. The receptors stem from an adult who received the MenACWY meningococcal vaccine as a control. Each CDR3 is given with its conserved first and last residue. The D gene is left open where the match is weak. Rows may omit the clone size; those that give it use once, few, many or a size class.

size	V	D	J	DNA	CDR3
.	TRBV27	TRBD1	TRBJ2-7	TGTGCCAGCAGTCCGGACAGGGATCCCTACGAGCAGTACTTC	CASSPDRDPYEQYF
.	TRBV25-1	TRBD1	TRBJ1-1	TGTGCAAGCAGGGGGCTGAACACTGAAGCTTTCTTT	CASRGLNTEAFF
.	TRBV28	.	TRBJ2-7	TGTGCCAGCAGTTTAAGGCAGTACGAGCAGTACTTC	CASSLRQYEQYF
once	TRBV13	.	TRBJ2-7	TGTGCCAGCAGCTTACGTAAGGACGAGCAGTACTTC	CASSLRKDEQYF
.	TRBV5-1	TRBD1	TRBJ1-1	TGCGCCAGCACCCCTCATACAGGGGGCACTGAAGCTTTCTTT	CASTPHTGGTEAFF
.	TRBV30	TRBD1	TRBJ2-7	TGTGCCTGGAGTGTAAGGGTCCGGACAGGGGTGAGCGAGCAGTACTTC	CAWSVRVRTGVSEQYF
.	TRBV28	.	TRBJ1-4	TGTGCCAGCAGCCCCAATGAAAAACTGTTTTTT	CASSPNEKLFF
.	TRBV11-2	.	TRBJ1-6	TGTGCCAGCAGCTTAGATCGGGGCGGGGCGAATAATTCACCCCTCCACTTT	CASSLDRGGANNSPLHF
.	TRBV30	.	TRBJ2-2	TGTGCCTGGAGGAGGGCCGGGGAGCTGTTTTTT	CAWRRAGELFF
.	TRBV6-2/TRBV6-3	TRBD1	TRBJ1-2	TGTGCCAGCAGTTCGACCGGGACAGCTCGTGGCTACACCTTC	CASSSTGTARGYTF
.	TRBV5-1	TRBD1	TRBJ2-7	TGCGCCAGCAGCTTAGACGGACAGGCCTACGAGCAGTACTTC	CASSLDGQAYEQYF
few	TRBV28	.	TRBJ2-2	TGTGCCAGCAGTTTACGAAAATCCGGGAATCGGGCCGGGGAGCTGTTTTTT	CASSLRKSGNRAGELFF
.	TRBV5-5	.	TRBJ1-1	TGTGCCAGCAGCTTATTTTCCGAGAACACTGAAGCTTTCTTT	CASSLFSENTEAFF
.	TRBV30	.	TRBJ2-3	TGTGCCTGGAGGGCCTCAAGCACAGATACGCAGTATTTT	CAWRASSTDTQYF
.	TRBV5-5	.	TRBJ1-1	TGTGCCAGCAGCCTTGACAGTCTGAACACTGAAGCTTTCTTT	CASSLDSLNTEAFF
.	TRBV4-1	.	TRBJ1-3	TGCGCCAGCAGCCAAGCCCATGGAGGGACGGAAAACACCATATATTTT	CASSQAHGGTENTIYF
few	TRBV28	.	TRBJ1-3	TGTGCCAGCGGGGGGAACACCATATATTTT	CASGGNTIYF
.	TRBV9	TRBD2	TRBJ2-3	TGTGCCAGCAGCGTAGGGGCGGGGGGTACAGATACGCAGTATTTT	CASSVGAGGTDTQYF
many	TRBV6-5	.	TRBJ1-2	TGTGCCACTACCCTCATACGGTCCTATGGCTACACCTTC	CATTLIRSYGYTF
.	TRBV19	.	TRBJ2-1	TGTGCCAGTAGTATGGGGCGGAATGAGCAGTTCTTC	CASSMGRNEQFF